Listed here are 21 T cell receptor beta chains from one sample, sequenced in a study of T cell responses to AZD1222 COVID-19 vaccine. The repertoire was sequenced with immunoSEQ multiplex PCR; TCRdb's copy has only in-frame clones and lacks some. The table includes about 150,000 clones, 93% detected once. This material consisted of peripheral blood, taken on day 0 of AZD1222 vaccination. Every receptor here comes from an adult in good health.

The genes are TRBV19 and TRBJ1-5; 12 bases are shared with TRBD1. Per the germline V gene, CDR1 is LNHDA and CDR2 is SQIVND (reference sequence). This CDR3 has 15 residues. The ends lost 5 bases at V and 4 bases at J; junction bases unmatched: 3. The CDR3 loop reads CASSRGQGANQPQHF. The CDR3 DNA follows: TGTGCCAGTAGTCGGGGACAGGGGGCTAATCAGCCCCAGCATTTT.

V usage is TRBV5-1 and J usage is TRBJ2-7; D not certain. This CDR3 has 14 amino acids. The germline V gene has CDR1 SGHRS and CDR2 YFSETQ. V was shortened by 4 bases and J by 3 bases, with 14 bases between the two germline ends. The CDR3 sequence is CASSIDTSGYEQYF. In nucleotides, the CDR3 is TGCGCCAGCAGCATCGACACATCGGGCTACGAGCAGTACTTC.

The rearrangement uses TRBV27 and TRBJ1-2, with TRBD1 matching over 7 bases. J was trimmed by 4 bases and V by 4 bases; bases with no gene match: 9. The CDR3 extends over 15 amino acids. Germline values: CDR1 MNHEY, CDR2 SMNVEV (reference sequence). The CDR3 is CASSSHFEGAYGYTF. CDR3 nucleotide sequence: TGTGCCAGCAGTTCCCACTTCGAGGGGGCCTATGGCTACACCTTC.

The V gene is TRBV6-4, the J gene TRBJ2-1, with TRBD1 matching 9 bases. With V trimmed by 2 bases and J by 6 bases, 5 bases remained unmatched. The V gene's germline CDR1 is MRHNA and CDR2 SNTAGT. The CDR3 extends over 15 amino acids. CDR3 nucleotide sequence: TGTGCCAGCAGTGACCCTAGGACAGGGGCCAATGAGCAGTTCTTC. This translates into CASSDPRTGANEQFF.

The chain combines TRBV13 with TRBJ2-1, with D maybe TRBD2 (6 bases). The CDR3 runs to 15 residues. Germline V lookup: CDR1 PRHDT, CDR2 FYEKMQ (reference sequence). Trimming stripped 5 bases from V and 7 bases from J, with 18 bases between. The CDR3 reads CASSRPMRDRNEQFF. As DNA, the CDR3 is TGTGCCAGCAGCCGCCCCATGCGGGATAGGAATGAGCAGTTCTTC.

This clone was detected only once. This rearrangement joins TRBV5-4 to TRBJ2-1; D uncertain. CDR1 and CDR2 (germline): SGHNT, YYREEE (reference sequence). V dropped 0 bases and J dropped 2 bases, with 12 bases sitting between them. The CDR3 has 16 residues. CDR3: CASSLVGLPPYNEQFF. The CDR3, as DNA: TGTGCCAGCAGCTTGGTAGGCCTACCCCCCTACAATGAGCAGTTCTTC.

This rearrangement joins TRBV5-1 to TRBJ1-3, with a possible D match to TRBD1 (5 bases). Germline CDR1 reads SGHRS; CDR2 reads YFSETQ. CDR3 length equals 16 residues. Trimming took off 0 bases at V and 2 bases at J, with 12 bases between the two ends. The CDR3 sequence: CASSLDGGSTGNTIYF. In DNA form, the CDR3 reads TGCGCCAGCAGCTTGGATGGGGGGAGCACTGGAAACACCATATATTTT.

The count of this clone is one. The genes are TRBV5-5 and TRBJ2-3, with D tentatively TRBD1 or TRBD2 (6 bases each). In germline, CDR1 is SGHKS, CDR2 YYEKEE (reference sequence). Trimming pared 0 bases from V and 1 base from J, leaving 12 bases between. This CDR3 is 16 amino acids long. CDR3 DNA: TGTGCCAGCAGCTTGGAGGGGGGCGCCGGCACAGATACGCAGTATTTT. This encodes CASSLEGGAGTDTQYF.

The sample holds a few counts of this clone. The CDR3 loop reads CASSVVMQSEAFF. The DNA for the CDR3 is TGTGCCAGCAGCGTAGTTATGCAGTCTGAAGCTTTCTTT. The rearrangement uses TRBV9 and TRBJ1-1; no definite D call. V was trimmed by 0 bases and J by 6 bases, leaving 9 bases between them. Germline assignment: CDR1 SGDLS and CDR2 YYNGEE. The CDR3 has 13 residues.

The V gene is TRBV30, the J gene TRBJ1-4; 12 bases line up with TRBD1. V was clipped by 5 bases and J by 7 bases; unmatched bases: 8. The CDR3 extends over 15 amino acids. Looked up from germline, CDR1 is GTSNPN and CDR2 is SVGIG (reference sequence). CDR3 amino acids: CAWSKGQGAGEKLFF. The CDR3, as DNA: TGTGCCTGGTCCAAGGGACAGGGGGCCGGTGAAAAACTGTTTTTT.

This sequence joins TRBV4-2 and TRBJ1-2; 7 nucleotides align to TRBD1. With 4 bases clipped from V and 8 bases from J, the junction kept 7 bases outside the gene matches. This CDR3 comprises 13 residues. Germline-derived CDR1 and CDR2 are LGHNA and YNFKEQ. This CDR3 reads CASSRETGSGYTF. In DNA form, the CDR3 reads TGTGCCAGCAGCCGAGAGACAGGGAGCGGCTACACCTTC.

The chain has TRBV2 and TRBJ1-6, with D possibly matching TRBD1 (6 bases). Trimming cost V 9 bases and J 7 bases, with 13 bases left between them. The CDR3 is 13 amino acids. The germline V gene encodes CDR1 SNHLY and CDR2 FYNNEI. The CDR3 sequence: CARQGGANSPLHF. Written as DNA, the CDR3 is TGTGCCAGACAGGGTGGGGCGAATTCACCCCTCCACTTT.

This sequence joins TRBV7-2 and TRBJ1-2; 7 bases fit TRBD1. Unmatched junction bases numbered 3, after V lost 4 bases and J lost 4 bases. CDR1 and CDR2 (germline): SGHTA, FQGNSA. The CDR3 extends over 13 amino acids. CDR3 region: CASSSGGGYGYTF. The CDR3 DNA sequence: TGTGCCAGCAGCTCAGGGGGGGGCTATGGCTACACCTTC.

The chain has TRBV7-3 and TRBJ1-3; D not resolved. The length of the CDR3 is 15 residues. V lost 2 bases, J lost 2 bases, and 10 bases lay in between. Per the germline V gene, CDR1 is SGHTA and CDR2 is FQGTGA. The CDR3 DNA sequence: TGTGCCAGCAGCTTAGACACCCGCCCTGGAAACACCATATATTTT. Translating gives CASSLDTRPGNTIYF.

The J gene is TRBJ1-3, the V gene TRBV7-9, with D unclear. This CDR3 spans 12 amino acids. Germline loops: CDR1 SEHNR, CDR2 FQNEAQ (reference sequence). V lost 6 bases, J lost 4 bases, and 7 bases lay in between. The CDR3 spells CASRPHGNTIYF. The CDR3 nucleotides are TGTGCCAGCAGACCTCACGGAAACACCATATATTTT. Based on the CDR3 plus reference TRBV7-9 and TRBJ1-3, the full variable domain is DTGVSQNPRHKITKRGQNVTFRCDPISEHNRLYWYRQTLGQGPEFLTYFQNEAQLEKSRLLSDRFSAERPKGSFSTLEIQRTEQGDSAMYLCASRPHGNTIYFGEGSWLTVV.

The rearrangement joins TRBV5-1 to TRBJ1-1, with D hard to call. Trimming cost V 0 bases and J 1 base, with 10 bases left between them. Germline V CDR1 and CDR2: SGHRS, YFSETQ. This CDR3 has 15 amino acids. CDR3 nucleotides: TGCGCCAGCAGCTTGGCCCAACACGGGAACACTGAAGCTTTCTTT. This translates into CASSLAQHGNTEAFF.

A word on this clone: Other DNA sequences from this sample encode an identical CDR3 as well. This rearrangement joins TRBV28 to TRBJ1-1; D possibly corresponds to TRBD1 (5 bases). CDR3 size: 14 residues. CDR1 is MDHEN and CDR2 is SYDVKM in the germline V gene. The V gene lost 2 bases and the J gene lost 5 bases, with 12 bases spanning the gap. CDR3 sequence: CASSLSGGETEAFF. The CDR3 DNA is TGTGCCAGCAGTTTAAGCGGGGGAGAAACTGAAGCTTTCTTT.

The CDR3 DNA sequence: TGCGCCAGCAGCCAGGGGGGACAGGGCGAGGGAGATACGCAGTATTTT. Its protein is CASSQGGQGEGDTQYF. The chain has TRBV4-1 and TRBJ2-3, with 9 bases matching TRBD1. The V and J ends lost 3 bases and 5 bases, in that order; junction bases with no gene match: 9. In germline, CDR1 is MGHRA, CDR2 YSYEKL. The CDR3 totals 16 residues.

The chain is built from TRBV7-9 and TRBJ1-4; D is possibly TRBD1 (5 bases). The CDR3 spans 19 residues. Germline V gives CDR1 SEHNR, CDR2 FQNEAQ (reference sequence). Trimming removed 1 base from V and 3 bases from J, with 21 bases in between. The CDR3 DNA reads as TGTGCCAGCAGCTTAGGCCGTACAGCAGGGTCATTGGCTAATGAAAAACTGTTTTTT. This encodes CASSLGRTAGSLANEKLFF.

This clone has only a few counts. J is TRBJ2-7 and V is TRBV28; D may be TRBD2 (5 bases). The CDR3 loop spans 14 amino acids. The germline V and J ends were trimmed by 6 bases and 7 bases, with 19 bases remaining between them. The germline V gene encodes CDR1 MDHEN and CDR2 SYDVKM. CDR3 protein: CASRPASLVLEQYF. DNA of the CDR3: TGTGCCAGCAGGCCCGCGTCACTAGTCTTGGAGCAGTACTTC.

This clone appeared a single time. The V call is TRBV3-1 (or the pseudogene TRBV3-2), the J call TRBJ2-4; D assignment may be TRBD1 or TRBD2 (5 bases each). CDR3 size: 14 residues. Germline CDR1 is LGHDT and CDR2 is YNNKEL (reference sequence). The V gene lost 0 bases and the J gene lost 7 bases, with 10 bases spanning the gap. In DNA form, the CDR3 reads TGTGCCAGCAGCCAAGATTGGGGGTCCAACATTCAGTACTTC. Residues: CASSQDWGSNIQYF.